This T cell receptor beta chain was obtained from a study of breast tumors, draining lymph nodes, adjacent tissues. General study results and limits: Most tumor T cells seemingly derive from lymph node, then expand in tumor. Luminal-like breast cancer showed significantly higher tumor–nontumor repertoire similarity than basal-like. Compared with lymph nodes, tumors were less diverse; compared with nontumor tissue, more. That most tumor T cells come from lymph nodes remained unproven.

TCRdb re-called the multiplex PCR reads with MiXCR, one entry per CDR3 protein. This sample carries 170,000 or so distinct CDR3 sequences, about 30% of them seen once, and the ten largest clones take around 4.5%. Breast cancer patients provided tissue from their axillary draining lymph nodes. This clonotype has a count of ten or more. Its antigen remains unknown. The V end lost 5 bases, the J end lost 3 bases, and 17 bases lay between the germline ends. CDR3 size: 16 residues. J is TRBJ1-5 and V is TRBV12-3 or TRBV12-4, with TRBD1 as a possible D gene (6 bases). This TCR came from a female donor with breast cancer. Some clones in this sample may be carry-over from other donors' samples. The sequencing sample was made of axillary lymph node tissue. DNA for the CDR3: TGTGCCAGCAGTCCCGGGGCCAGGGGTGCCAATCAGCCCCAGCATTTT. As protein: CASSPGARGANQPQHF.